The rows below give T cell receptor beta chains drawn from one sample of a study of blood T cells in healthy people across ages. TCRdb redid the calling of the 5' RACE reads with MiXCR, one entry per CDR3 protein. The sample gives 780,000 or so distinct CDR3 sequences, just over 55% of which show up once; 20% to 30% is in the top ten. Sequencing was done on a sample of blood. All receptors derive from a man aged 35-49 years in good health. Each CDR3 is given with its conserved first and last residue. The D gene is left open where the match is weak. Size is stated for part of the rows, as once, few or many counts, or as a class when the clone is expanded.

TRBV27	NA	TRBJ2-7	NA	TGTGCCAGCAGGGGATGGGATAGCGGCTACGAGCAGTACTTC	CASRGWDSGYEQYF
TRBV20-1	NA	TRBJ2-7	many	TGCAGTGCTTATATTTACCCCTCTTCCTACGAGCAGTACTTC	CSAYIYPSSYEQYF
TRBV28	NA	TRBJ1-5	once	TGTGCCAGCGGATTGCCCGAATGGACAGAGATAAATCAGCCCCAGCATTTT	CASGLPEWTEINQPQHF
TRBV20-1	TRBD2	TRBJ2-1	NA	TGCAGTCTTCCGGCGGGAGACTCCTACAATGAGCAGTTCTTC	CSLPAGDSYNEQFF
TRBV4-3	TRBD2	TRBJ2-1	NA	TGCGCCAGCAGCCAGGTGGCGGGGGTCAACAATGACCAGTTCTTC	CASSQVAGVNNDQFF
TRBV5-4	TRBD1	TRBJ1-2	NA	TGTGCCAGCAGCCCCTTCGGGACAGGGGACTATGGCTACACCTTC	CASSPFGTGDYGYTF
TRBV29-1	NA	TRBJ2-6	few	TGCAGCGTTAGCGGATCTGGGGCCAACGTCCTGACTTTC	CSVSGSGANVLTF
TRBV28	NA	TRBJ1-6	few	TGTGCCAGCTTACCGGGCTATAATTCACCCCTCCACTTT	CASLPGYNSPLHF
TRBV5-1	TRBD2	TRBJ2-5	NA	TGCGCCAGCAGCTGGACCTCTCCGAACGGGAGGACGCTAAAGAAGGAGACCCAGTACTTC	CASSWTSPNGRTLKKETQYF
TRBV7-9	NA	TRBJ2-7	NA	TGTGCCAGTCCGACGCGGGGATTCTACGAGCAGTACTTC	CASPTRGFYEQYF
TRBV24-1	NA	TRBJ2-5	NA	TGTGCCACCGGTAATGGTATCAGAGGGGAGACCCAGTACTTC	CATGNGIRGETQYF
TRBV7-2	NA	TRBJ2-1	NA	TGTGCCAGCAGCTTCGCGGTAGCGGTTTACAATGAGCAGTTCTTC	CASSFAVAVYNEQFF
TRBV4-1	NA	TRBJ2-1	NA	TGCGCCAGCAGCCAAGAGTACGGCACTACAGTATACTACAATGAGCAGTTCTTC	CASSQEYGTTVYYNEQFF
TRBV7-2	NA	TRBJ2-3	NA	TGTGCCAGCAGCTCCTCCCCCATTTCCTATACGCAGTATTTT	CASSSSPISYTQYF
TRBV6-2/TRBV6-3	NA	TRBJ1-2	NA	TGTGCCAGCAGCCCCCCGGGGAAGAGGCATGACTATGGCTACACCTTC	CASSPPGKRHDYGYTF
TRBV28	TRBD2	TRBJ2-4	NA	TGTGCCAGCACTATTATGAGTAGCGGGAGCCCGAAAAACATTCAGTACTTC	CASTIMSSGSPKNIQYF
TRBV29-1	NA	TRBJ2-1	few	TGCAGCGTTGAAGAGGTGGGGGCCGGAAATGAGCAGTTCTTC	CSVEEVGAGNEQFF
TRBV29-1	NA	TRBJ1-1	NA	TGCAGCGTTCCCATGCCCCCAAGCGCTGAAGCTTTCTTT	CSVPMPPSAEAFF
TRBV7-2	NA	TRBJ1-4	once	TGTGCCAGCAGCTCCACGACCCTGGGGGTAACTAATGAAAAACTGTTTTTT	CASSSTTLGVTNEKLFF
TRBV10-3	TRBD2	TRBJ2-3	NA	TGTGCCATCAGTGTCCAGCTAGCGGGGTCCACAGATACGCAGTATTTT	CAISVQLAGSTDTQYF
TRBV4-3	NA	TRBJ2-6	once	TGCGCCAGCAGCCAGGGGCAGGGACGTGGGGCCAACGTCCTGACTTTC	CASSQGQGRGANVLTF
TRBV25-1	TRBD1	TRBJ2-6	few	TGTGCCAGCGGACAGGGTGGTTGGGCCAACGTCCTGACTTTC	CASGQGGWANVLTF
TRBV29-1	TRBD2	TRBJ2-7	few	TGCAGCGTAGATCTAGCGGGAAGACCCTACGAGCAGTACTTC	CSVDLAGRPYEQYF
TRBV10-3	NA	TRBJ1-4	NA	TGTGCCATCAGTGGAGACAGACTGTCGAATGAAAAACTGTTTTTT	CAISGDRLSNEKLFF
TRBV28	NA	TRBJ2-7	NA	TGTGCCAGCAGTAGTCTAGGGGCAGTGAGCTCCTACGAGCAGTACTTC	CASSSLGAVSSYEQYF
TRBV7-2	TRBD2	TRBJ2-7	NA	TGTGCCAGCAGCTTAGCCACTAGCGGGAGGACGCACGAGCAGTACTTC	CASSLATSGRTHEQYF
TRBV3-1	TRBD1	TRBJ2-2	NA	TGTGCCAGCAGCCTCGGACAGGGATCATCCGGGGAGCTGTTTTTT	CASSLGQGSSGELFF
TRBV19	NA	TRBJ2-4	NA	TGTGCCAGTAGTGGAACCGGGACACCGCTAGCCAAAAACATTCAGTACTTC	CASSGTGTPLAKNIQYF
TRBV5-5	TRBD1	TRBJ1-2	few	TGTGCCAGCAGCTTGTCACCGGGACAGACTTTATATGGCTACACCTTC	CASSLSPGQTLYGYTF
TRBV20-1	NA	TRBJ2-5	NA	TGCAGTGCTGCTTGGTTGGAGACCCAGTACTTC	CSAAWLETQYF
TRBV20-1	TRBD2	TRBJ2-3	NA	TGCAGTGCTGAGGATCTAGCGGGAGTAAACACAGATACGCAGTATTTT	CSAEDLAGVNTDTQYF
TRBV7-9	NA	TRBJ2-5	many	TGCGCCAGCAGCTTCGGCCAAGAGACCCAGTACTTC	CASSFGQETQYF
TRBV20-1	TRBD2	TRBJ2-1	NA	TGCAGTGCTAGTTCTAGCGGGAGGATTATTTACAATGAGCAGTTCTTC	CSASSSGRIIYNEQFF
TRBV6-2/TRBV6-3	NA	TRBJ2-6	few	TGTGCCAGCAGTTACGGGTCTGGGGCCAACGTCCTGACTTTC	CASSYGSGANVLTF
TRBV27	NA	TRBJ1-2	NA	TGTGCCAGCGCGTTTGGGGTACGGGATGGCTACACCTTC	CASAFGVRDGYTF
TRBV7-9	NA	TRBJ1-2	NA	TGTGCCAGCAGCTTAGCAAATGGGGTCTATGGCTACACCTTC	CASSLANGVYGYTF
TRBV20-1	NA	TRBJ2-7	NA	TGCAGTGCTAGAAGTAAGGGACACCCTTACGAGCAGTACTTC	CSARSKGHPYEQYF
TRBV7-9	TRBD2	TRBJ2-1	NA	TGTGCCAGCAGCTTACCCGGAGCTAGCGGGGGATACAATGAGCAGTTCTTC	CASSLPGASGGYNEQFF
TRBV18	NA	TRBJ2-3	NA	TGTGCCAGCTCACGACGACAGGGGAGGGAAGGCACAGATACGCAGTATTTT	CASSRRQGREGTDTQYF
TRBV7-2	TRBD2	TRBJ2-3	NA	TGTGCCAGCAGGATAGCGGGAGCGGGAGATACGCAGTATTTT	CASRIAGAGDTQYF
TRBV4-1	NA	TRBJ2-3	NA	TGCGCCAGCAGCCCTACTGTAGGGTTACTCACAGATACGCAGTATTTT	CASSPTVGLLTDTQYF
TRBV12-3/TRBV12-4	TRBD2	TRBJ2-3	NA	TGTGCCAGCAGTCGACTAGCGGGAGTTCTAACAGATACGCAGTATTTT	CASSRLAGVLTDTQYF
TRBV30	NA	TRBJ2-1	NA	TGTGCCTGGTCCGGGTGGGAAGAGCAGTTCTTC	CAWSGWEEQFF
TRBV5-6	TRBD2	TRBJ2-4	NA	TGTGCCAGCAGCTCTGGGGGGGAAGAGGTCACCAAAAACATTCAGTACTTC	CASSSGGEEVTKNIQYF
TRBV11-2	NA	TRBJ2-1	NA	TGTGCCAGCAGCGGTAGCGCGCTGGCGGAGCAGTTCTTC	CASSGSALAEQFF
TRBV12-5	NA	TRBJ1-5	few	TGTGCTAGTGGTGAAGAATTTGATAGCAATCAGCCCCAGCATTTT	CASGEEFDSNQPQHF
TRBV4-3	TRBD1	TRBJ2-3	NA	TGCGCCAGCAGCCAAGGTAGACAGGGTAGCACAGATACGCAGTATTTT	CASSQGRQGSTDTQYF
TRBV7-3	NA	TRBJ2-1	few	TGTGCCAGCAGCTTAAAATTTAATGAGCAGTTCTTC	CASSLKFNEQFF
TRBV20-1	NA	TRBJ2-1	NA	TGCAGTGCTAGAGAGCCGGGTTCCAATGAGCAGTTCTTC	CSAREPGSNEQFF